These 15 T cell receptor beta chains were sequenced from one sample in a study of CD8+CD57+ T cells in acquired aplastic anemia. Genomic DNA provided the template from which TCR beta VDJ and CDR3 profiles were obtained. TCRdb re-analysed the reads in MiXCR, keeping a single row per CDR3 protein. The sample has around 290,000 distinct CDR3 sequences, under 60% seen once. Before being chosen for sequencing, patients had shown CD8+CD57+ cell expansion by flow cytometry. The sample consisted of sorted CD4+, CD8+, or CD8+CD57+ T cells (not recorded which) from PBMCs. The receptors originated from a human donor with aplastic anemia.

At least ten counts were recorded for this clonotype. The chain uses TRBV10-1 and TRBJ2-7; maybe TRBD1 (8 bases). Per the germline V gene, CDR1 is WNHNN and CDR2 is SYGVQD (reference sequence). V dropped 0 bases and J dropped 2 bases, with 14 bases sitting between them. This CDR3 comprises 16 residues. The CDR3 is CASSESTGGVPYEQYF. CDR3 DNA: TGCGCCAGCAGTGAGTCTACAGGGGGGGTTCCCTACGAGCAGTACTTC.

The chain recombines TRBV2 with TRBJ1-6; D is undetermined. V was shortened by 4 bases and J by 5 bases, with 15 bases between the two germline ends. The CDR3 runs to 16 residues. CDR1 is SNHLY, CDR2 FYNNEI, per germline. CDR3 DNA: TGTGCCAGCAGTGGACTAGCCCCGAGGGATAATTCACCCCTCCACTTT. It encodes CASSGLAPRDNSPLHF.

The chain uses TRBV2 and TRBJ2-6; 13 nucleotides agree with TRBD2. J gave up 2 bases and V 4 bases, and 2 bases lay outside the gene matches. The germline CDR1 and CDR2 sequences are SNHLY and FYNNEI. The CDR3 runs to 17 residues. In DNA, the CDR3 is TGTGCCAGCAGTGCTGGACTAGCGGGAGCTGGGGCCAACGTCCTGACTTTC. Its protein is CASSAGLAGAGANVLTF.

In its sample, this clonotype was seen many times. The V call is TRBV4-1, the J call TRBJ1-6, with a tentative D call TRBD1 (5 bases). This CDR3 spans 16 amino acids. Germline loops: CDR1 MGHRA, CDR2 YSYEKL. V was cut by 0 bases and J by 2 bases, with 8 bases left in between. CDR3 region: CASSQERGAYNSPLHF. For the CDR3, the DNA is TGCGCCAGCAGCCAAGAAAGAGGGGCCTATAATTCACCCCTCCACTTT.

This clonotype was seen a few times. CDR3 nucleotide sequence: TGTGCCACCAGTGATCAACGGACGGGTGGGAACACCGGGGAGCTGTTTTTT. As protein: CATSDQRTGGNTGELFF. V is TRBV24-1 and J is TRBJ2-2, with D hard to call. V shed 3 bases and J shed 1 base, with 14 bases lying between them. Germline assignment: CDR1 KGHDR and CDR2 SFDVKD. CDR3 length: 17 residues.

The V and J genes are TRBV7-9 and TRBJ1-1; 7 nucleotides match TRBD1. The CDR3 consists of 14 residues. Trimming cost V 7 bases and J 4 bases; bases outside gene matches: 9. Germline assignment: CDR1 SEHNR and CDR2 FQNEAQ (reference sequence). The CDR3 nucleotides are TGTGCCAGCATTCTGAGGGGGCCGATCACTGAAGCTTTCTTT. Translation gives CASILRGPITEAFF.

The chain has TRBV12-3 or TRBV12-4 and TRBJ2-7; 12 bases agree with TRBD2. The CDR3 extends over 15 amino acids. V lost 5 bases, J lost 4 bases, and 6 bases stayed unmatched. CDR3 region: CASSPGLAGTYEQYF. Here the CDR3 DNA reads TGTGCCAGCAGTCCCGGACTAGCGGGAACATACGAGCAGTACTTC.

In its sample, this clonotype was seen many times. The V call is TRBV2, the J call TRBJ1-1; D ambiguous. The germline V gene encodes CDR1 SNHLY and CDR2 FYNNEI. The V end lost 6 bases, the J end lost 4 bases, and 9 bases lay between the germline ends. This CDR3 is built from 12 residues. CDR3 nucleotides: TGTGCCAGCAGGTTTGGGCGCACTGAAGCTTTCTTT. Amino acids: CASRFGRTEAFF. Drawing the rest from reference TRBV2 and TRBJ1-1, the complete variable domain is EPEVTQTPSHQVTQMGQEVILRCVPISNHLYFYWYRQILGQKVEFLVSFYNNEISEKSEIFDDQFSVERPDGSNFTLKIRSTKLEDSAMYFCASRFGRTEAFFGQGTRLTVV.

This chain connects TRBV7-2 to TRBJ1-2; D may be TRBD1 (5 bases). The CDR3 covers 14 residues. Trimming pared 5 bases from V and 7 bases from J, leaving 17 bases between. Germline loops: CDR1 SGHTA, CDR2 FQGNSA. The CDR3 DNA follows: TGTGCCAGCAGCCGGGGGGGTACCTTTGGTGGCTACACCTTC. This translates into CASSRGGTFGGYTF. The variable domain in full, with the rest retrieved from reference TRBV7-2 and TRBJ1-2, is GAGVSQSPSNKVTEKGKDVELRCDPISGHTALYWYRQSLGQGLEFLIYFQGNSAPDKSGLPSDRFSAERTGGSVSTLTIQRTQQEDSAVYLCASSRGGTFGGYTFGSGTRLTVV.

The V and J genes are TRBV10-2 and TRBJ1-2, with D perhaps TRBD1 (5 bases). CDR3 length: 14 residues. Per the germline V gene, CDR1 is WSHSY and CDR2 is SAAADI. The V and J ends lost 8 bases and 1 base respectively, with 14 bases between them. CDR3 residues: CASGSDSHNYGYTF. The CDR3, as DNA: TGCGCCAGCGGATCCGACAGTCATAACTATGGCTACACCTTC.

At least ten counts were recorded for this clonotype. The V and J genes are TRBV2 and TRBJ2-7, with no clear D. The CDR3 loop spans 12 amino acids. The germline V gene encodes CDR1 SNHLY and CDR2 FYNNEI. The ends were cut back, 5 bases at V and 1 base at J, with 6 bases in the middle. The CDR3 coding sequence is TGTGCCAGCAGTTGGGGATCCTACGAGCAGTACTTC. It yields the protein CASSWGSYEQYF.

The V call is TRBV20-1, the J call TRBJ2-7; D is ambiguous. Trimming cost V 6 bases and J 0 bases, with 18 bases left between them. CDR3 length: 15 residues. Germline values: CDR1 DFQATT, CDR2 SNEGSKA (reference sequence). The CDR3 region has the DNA TGCAGTGCCAATGCAGCGTCGCTTTCCTCCTACGAGCAGTACTTC. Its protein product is CSANAASLSSYEQYF.

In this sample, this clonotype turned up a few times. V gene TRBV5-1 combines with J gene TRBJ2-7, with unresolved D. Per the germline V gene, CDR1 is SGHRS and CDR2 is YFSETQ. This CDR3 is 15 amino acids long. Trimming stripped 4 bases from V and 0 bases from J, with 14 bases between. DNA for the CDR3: TGCGCCAGCAGCCTGGCAGGACCTTACTCCTACGAGCAGTACTTC. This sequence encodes CASSLAGPYSYEQYF.

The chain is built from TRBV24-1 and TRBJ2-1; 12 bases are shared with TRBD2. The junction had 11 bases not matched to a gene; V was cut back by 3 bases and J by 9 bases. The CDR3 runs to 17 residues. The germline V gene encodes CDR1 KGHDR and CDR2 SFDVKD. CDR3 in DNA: TGTGCCACCAGTGATGCCGGGACTAGCGGGTTGGGTGGTGAGCAGTTCTTC. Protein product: CATSDAGTSGLGGEQFF.

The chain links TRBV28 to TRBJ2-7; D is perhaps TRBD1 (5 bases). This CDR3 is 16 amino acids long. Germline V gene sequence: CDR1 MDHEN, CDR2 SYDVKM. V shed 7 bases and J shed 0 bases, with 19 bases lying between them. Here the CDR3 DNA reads TGTGCCAGCATCCCGGTAGGGGCCATGGGCTCCTACGAGCAGTACTTC. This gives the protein CASIPVGAMGSYEQYF.